These T cell receptor beta chains were read from a single sample in a study of CD8 T cells in Susac syndrome. MiXCR, applied by TCRdb to the immunoSEQ multiplex PCR reads, yields one record per CDR3 protein. The table lists fewer than 200,000 distinct CDR3 sequences, around nine tenths of them singletons, with 0.087% in the top ten. The sample comprised CD4+ T cells from PBMCs. The source is a human donor with Susac syndrome. Both conserved end residues are trimmed from each CDR3. Fields, in order: CDR3 length, V gene, CDR3 protein.

11 | TRBV11-2 | ASSLPRRGEQF
14 | TRBV18 | ASSPVDITNTGELF
13 | TRBV3-1 | ASSRRGGGPETQY
15 | TRBV4-1 | ASSQVTSVPSTDTQY
13 | TRBV20-1 | SARLGQWDTGELF
12 | TRBV7-7 | AVGYRGYTDTQY
9 | TRBV6-4 | ASTTKGEQY
11 | TRBV9 | ASSGGDQETQY
15 | TRBV4-1 | ASSQEYRGGSNQPQH
13 | TRBV9 | ASSLDDSSTDTQY
13 | TRBV3-1 | ASSQHDRDNSPLH
12 | TRBV30 | ASRADTTASTQY